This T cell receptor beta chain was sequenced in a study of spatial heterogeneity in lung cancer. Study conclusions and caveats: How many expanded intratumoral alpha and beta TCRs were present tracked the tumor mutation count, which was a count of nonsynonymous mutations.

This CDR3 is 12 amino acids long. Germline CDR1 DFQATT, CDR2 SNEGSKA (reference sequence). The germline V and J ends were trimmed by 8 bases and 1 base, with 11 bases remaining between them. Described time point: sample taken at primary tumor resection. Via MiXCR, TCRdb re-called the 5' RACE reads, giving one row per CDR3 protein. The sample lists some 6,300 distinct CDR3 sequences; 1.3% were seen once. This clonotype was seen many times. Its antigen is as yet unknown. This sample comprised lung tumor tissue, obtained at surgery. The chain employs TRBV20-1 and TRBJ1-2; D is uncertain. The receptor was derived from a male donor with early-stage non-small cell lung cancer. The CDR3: CSPIHVNYGYTF. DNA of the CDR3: TGCAGTCCCATTCACGTTAACTATGGCTACACCTTC.